Presented here are 6 T cell receptor beta chains from one specimen sequenced in a study of cytomegalovirus exposure and HLA in healthy donors. 60 Vbeta and 13 Jbeta primers were used in PCR. The table came from immunoSEQ multiplex PCR; TCRdb's copy has only in-frame clones and leaves some out. Of fewer than 100,000 clones listed, more than 60% were seen once; the top ten hold around 17%. The specimen sequenced was PBMCs. The receptors derive from a man aged 55 to 70 in good health and CMV-seropositive.

The chain couples TRBV13 to TRBJ2-7, with 11 bases aligning to TRBD2. The CDR3 is 15 residues long. V lost 4 bases to trimming and J lost 2 bases; unmatched junction nucleotides: 4. The germline gives CDR1 PRHDT, CDR2 FYEKMQ (reference sequence). The CDR3 DNA sequence: TGTGCCAGCAGCTCTAGCGGGGGGCCCACCTACGAGCAGTACTTC. It is translated as CASSSSGGPTYEQYF.

The chain couples TRBV28 to TRBJ1-2, with TRBD1 identical over 8 bases. The CDR3 contains 12 residues. V was clipped by 6 bases and J by 5 bases; unmatched bases: 2. Germline CDR1 MDHEN, CDR2 SYDVKM. CDR3: CASRRQGYGYTF. The CDR3 bases are TGTGCCAGCAGACGACAGGGGTATGGCTACACCTTC.

V usage is TRBV7-6 and J usage is TRBJ2-7; 9 bases are a match to TRBD1. Losses at the gene ends were 5 bases for V and 1 base for J; bases not matched to a gene: 6. The CDR3 has 15 amino acids. Germline V gene lookup returns CDR1 SGHVS and CDR2 FNYEAQ. The CDR3 loop is CASSPGQGSSYEQYF. In DNA form, the CDR3 reads TGTGCCAGCAGCCCGGGACAGGGCTCTTCCTACGAGCAGTACTTC.

This chain uses TRBV5-1 with TRBJ2-2; 10 bases fit TRBD2. CDR3 length equals 16 residues. After removal of 4 bases from V and 6 bases from J, the junction contained 9 bases not matched to a gene. From germline, CDR1 is SGHRS and CDR2 YFSETQ. The CDR3 nucleotides are TGCGCCAGCAGCCGGGAGGGGACTAGCGTGTCCGGGGAGCTGTTTTTT. Amino acids: CASSREGTSVSGELFF.

The chain links TRBV9 to TRBJ2-1; maybe TRBD1 (7 bases). The V end was cut by 0 bases, the J end by 0 bases, with 13 bases between. In germline, CDR1 is SGDLS, CDR2 YYNGEE. The CDR3 covers 17 residues. The CDR3 nucleotides read TGTGCCAGCAGCGTAGCGGGGGACAGTTACTCCTACAATGAGCAGTTCTTC. Residues: CASSVAGDSYSYNEQFF.

The CDR3 region is CASSPDRASGNTIYF. CDR3 DNA: TGCGCCAGCAGCCCCGACAGGGCCTCTGGAAACACCATATATTTT. This rearrangement joins TRBV4-1 to TRBJ1-3; 7 bases match TRBD1. Germline V lookup: CDR1 MGHRA, CDR2 YSYEKL. V trimming: 4 bases; J trimming: 0 bases; junction bases outside the gene matches: 3. The CDR3 covers 15 residues.